This TCR beta chain was observed in a study of blood T cell repertoires in COVID-19. For the study at large: The United States, Italy and Spain provided the acute and convalescent COVID-19 samples. T cells, B-cell-depleted T cells, or PBMCs supplied cDNA or gDNA.

As processed by the authors: Researchers report that nucleated cell counts were estimated from reference gene primer amplification. TCRdb's copy holds only in-frame clones and misses some; the assay was immunoSEQ multiplex PCR. Clonal size and the V and J genes are those of that table, whereas D and trimming came from the DNA. Of about 370,000 clones listed, approximately 88% were seen once; the top ten hold about 3%. Patients at the Seattle site were enrolled during active infection and followed longitudinally. The sample comprised peripheral blood. The sequence derives from a woman in her twenties or thirties with COVID-19, enrolled during active disease.

CDR3 sequence reads: CASSPFEWTAQETQYF. CDR3 coding DNA: TGTGCCAGCAGTCCCTTCGAGTGGACAGCACAAGAGACCCAGTACTTC. The genes are TRBV28 and TRBJ2-5; a weak D match, TRBD1 (6 bases). The length of the CDR3 is 16 residues. V lost 5 bases and J lost 2, with 18 bases in between. The germline gives CDR1 MDHEN, CDR2 SYDVKM.